This passage covers 10 T cell receptor beta chains from one sample sequenced in a study of OX40 agonist ivuxolimab in advanced cancers. Profiling relied on immunoSEQ multiplex PCR, and the TCRdb table lists in-frame clones only, not all of them. The top ten clones hold about 32% of a sample with tens of thousands of clones, roughly 80% of them seen once. Source: CD4+ or CD8+ T cells sorted from blood, taken in a trial of the OX40 agonist ivuxolimab. These TCRs come from an adult with an advanced solid tumor such as melanoma, head and neck, liver or kidney cancer.

Of note for this clone: Different DNA sequences within this sample yield the same CDR3. The rearrangement uses TRBV4-1 and TRBJ1-2, with TRBD1 identical over 7 bases. V gave up 2 bases and J gave up 3 bases; unmatched junction bases: 6. In germline, CDR1 is MGHRA, CDR2 YSYEKL. The CDR3 contains 15 residues. The CDR3 nucleotides read TGCGCCAGCAGCCAACGCCAGGGGGGAGACTATGGCTACACCTTC. Translating it yields CASSQRQGGDYGYTF.

This rearrangement joins TRBV29-1 to TRBJ2-7; 12 bases are a match to TRBD2. CDR1 SQVTM and CDR2 ANQGSEA come from the germline V gene. V shed 4 bases, J shed 6 bases, and the junction held 1 base outside the gene matches. There are 12 residues in the CDR3. The CDR3 coding sequence is TGCAGCGTTGTGGGACTAGCGGGCGAGCAGTACTTC. Translated: CSVVGLAGEQYF.

The rearrangement links TRBV5-1 to TRBJ2-7, with 9 nucleotides matching TRBD1. The CDR3 is 15 amino acids. V was pared by 4 bases and J by 4 bases, with 9 bases of the junction left unmatched. Germline V CDR1 and CDR2: SGHRS, YFSETQ. CDR3 loop: CASSPAGTGIYEQYF. In nucleotides, the CDR3 is TGCGCCAGCAGCCCGGCAGGGACAGGGATATACGAGCAGTACTTC.

This clone was detected only a few times. CDR3 bases: TGCGCCAGCAGCTCCAGGACAGGGGGTAGCACTGAAGCTTTCTTT. Protein product: CASSSRTGGSTEAFF. The rearrangement uses TRBV5-1 and TRBJ1-1; the match to TRBD1 covers 10 bases. The CDR3 is 15 residues long. The germline gives CDR1 SGHRS, CDR2 YFSETQ. Germline trimming cut 3 bases from V and 4 bases from J; bases unmatched to any gene: 6.

The chain recombines TRBV27 with TRBJ1-1; D uncertain. The germline CDR1 and CDR2 sequences are MNHEY and SMNVEV (reference sequence). The CDR3 loop spans 14 amino acids. V was pared by 5 bases and J by 0 bases, with 10 bases between. The CDR3 reads CASSALRVNTEAFF. The CDR3 DNA follows: TGTGCCAGCAGTGCCCTCCGGGTGAACACTGAAGCTTTCTTT.

This clone was counted once. The rearrangement links TRBV5-6 to TRBJ2-7; D could derive from TRBD1 or TRBD2 (5 bases each). Looked up from germline, CDR1 is SGHDT and CDR2 is YYEEEE. This CDR3 has 15 amino acids. The germline V and J ends were trimmed by 4 bases and 6 bases, with 20 bases remaining between them. CDR3 DNA sequence: TGTGCCAGCAGCCTACCGGGACGGACCTTCACCGAGCAGTACTTC. This translates into CASSLPGRTFTEQYF.

J is TRBJ2-7 and V is TRBV10-1, with no clear D. Germline V gene lookup returns CDR1 WNHNN and CDR2 SYGVQD (reference sequence). This CDR3 has 13 amino acids. Deletions cut 4 bases from V and 1 base from J, with 8 bases between. The CDR3 sequence: CASSAHRSYEQYF. In DNA, the CDR3 is TGCGCCAGCAGTGCGCACAGATCCTACGAGCAGTACTTC.

J is TRBJ2-7 and V is TRBV7-9; TRBD1 matches at 7 bases. V lost 6 bases to trimming and J lost 5 bases; unmatched junction nucleotides: 4. The CDR3 covers 12 residues. CDR1 is SEHNR and CDR2 is FQNEAQ in the germline V gene (reference sequence). The CDR3 nucleotides read TGTGCCAGCAGAGCTACAGGGGACGAGCAGTACTTC. Its translation is CASRATGDEQYF.

This sequence joins TRBV6-5 and TRBJ2-1; 8 nucleotides line up with TRBD1. Germline V gene data show CDR1 as MNHEY and CDR2 as SVGAGI. Trimming removed 2 bases from V and 6 bases from J; junction bases left unmatched: 3. This CDR3 has 14 residues. The CDR3 DNA sequence: TGTGCCAGCAGTTACCTCCAGGGGGCCAATGAGCAGTTCTTC. Translating it yields CASSYLQGANEQFF.

This chain joins TRBV7-8 and TRBJ2-1, with 7 bases fitting TRBD1. From germline, CDR1 is SGHVS and CDR2 FQNEAQ. The CDR3 covers 14 residues. The V segment lost 4 bases and the J segment 0 bases; nucleotides outside the gene matches: 0. CDR3 residues: CASSYRGSYNEQFF. The DNA of the CDR3 is TGTGCCAGCAGCTACAGGGGCTCCTACAATGAGCAGTTCTTC.